The 32 T cell receptor beta chains below were found in one sample sequenced in a study of blood T cell repertoires in COVID-19. Profiling relied on immunoSEQ multiplex PCR, and the TCRdb table lists in-frame clones only, not all of them. The repertoire has 70,000 to 85,000 clones, around 80% of them found once; the top ten carry less than 15%. The specimen was peripheral blood. Every receptor here comes from a man older than 75 with acute or convalescent COVID-19.

The chain uses TRBV5-8 and TRBJ1-1, with unresolved D. Germline V gene lookup returns CDR1 SGHTS and CDR2 YDEGEE. V was cut by 3 bases and J by 1 base, with 16 bases left in between. The CDR3 consists of 16 residues. The CDR3 spells CASSSKPPPRNTEAFF. The CDR3 DNA is TGTGCCAGCAGCTCCAAGCCCCCGCCACGGAACACTGAAGCTTTCTTT.

Comment on this clone: Other nucleotide sequences from this sample produce the same CDR3. This chain uses TRBV2 with TRBJ1-1; 7 nucleotides line up with TRBD1. The ends lost 6 bases at V and 1 base at J; junction bases unmatched: 2. From germline, CDR1 is SNHLY and CDR2 FYNNEI. This CDR3 contains 13 residues. CDR3 amino acids: CASRRTGNTEAFF. For the CDR3, the DNA is TGTGCCAGCAGGAGGACAGGGAACACTGAAGCTTTCTTT. Together with reference TRBV2 and TRBJ1-1, the CDR3 gives the full variable domain: EPEVTQTPSHQVTQMGQEVILRCVPISNHLYFYWYRQILGQKVEFLVSFYNNEISEKSEIFDDQFSVERPDGSNFTLKIRSTKLEDSAMYFCASRRTGNTEAFFGQGTRLTVV.

V gene TRBV7-2 combines with J gene TRBJ1-2; maybe TRBD1 (6 bases). Trimming removed 0 bases at V and 5 bases at J, with 13 bases between. The CDR3 is 15 amino acids. The germline V gene encodes CDR1 SGHTA and CDR2 FQGNSA. For the CDR3, the DNA is TGTGCCAGCAGCTTAGCCGGGGGGCCCGAATATGGCTACACCTTC. This translates into CASSLAGGPEYGYTF.

For the CDR3, the DNA is TGTGCCAGCAGCTTCCAGCCCGGGGCGGGGGAAAAACTGTTTTTT. Protein product: CASSFQPGAGEKLFF. The rearrangement joins TRBV7-8 to TRBJ1-4; the D gene is possibly TRBD1 (5 bases). The V gene lost 3 bases and the J gene lost 8 bases, with 16 bases spanning the gap. Germline V gene sequence: CDR1 SGHVS, CDR2 FQNEAQ. CDR3 length: 15 amino acids.

This clone was detected only a few times. The chain combines TRBV4-1 with TRBJ1-2, with D hard to call. Trimming took 0 bases from V and 4 from J, leaving 12 bases between them. Looked up from germline, CDR1 is MGHRA and CDR2 is YSYEKL. The CDR3 runs 15 residues. The CDR3 nucleotides read TGCGCCAGCAGCCAAGAGCCGCACGTCGGCTATGGCTACACCTTC. It encodes CASSQEPHVGYGYTF.

There are a few counts of this clone. The chain uses TRBV7-9 and TRBJ1-5; 10 nucleotides line up with TRBD1. After removal of 4 bases from V and 7 bases from J, the junction contained 4 bases not matched to a gene. There are 14 residues in the CDR3. Looked up from germline, CDR1 is SEHNR and CDR2 is FQNEAQ (reference sequence). DNA for the CDR3: TGTGCCAGCAGCTCGGGGACAGGGGCCCAGCCCCAGCATTTT. It encodes CASSSGTGAQPQHF. The full variable domain, with the rest looked up from reference TRBV7-9 and TRBJ1-5, is DTGVSQNPRHKITKRGQNVTFRCDPISEHNRLYWYRQTLGQGPEFLTYFQNEAQLEKSRLLSDRFSAERPKGSFSTLEIQRTEQGDSAMYLCASSSGTGAQPQHFGDGTRLSIL.

This sequence joins TRBV2 and TRBJ1-1; perhaps TRBD1 as D (5 bases). Germline V lookup: CDR1 SNHLY, CDR2 FYNNEI. Deletions cut 2 bases from V and 4 bases from J, with 14 bases between. The CDR3 has 15 amino acids. The CDR3 bases are TGTGCCAGCAGTGAATGGCCCTCCGGGGGCACTGAAGCTTTCTTT. Translated: CASSEWPSGGTEAFF.

The chain is built from TRBV5-1 and TRBJ2-2; 9 positions match TRBD1. Per germline, CDR1 SGHRS and CDR2 YFSETQ. The J segment lost 8 bases and the V segment lost 4 bases, leaving 15 bases of the junction unmatched. The CDR3 sequence is 17 residues long. CDR3 amino acids: CASSPGQGSPTGGELFF. CDR3 bases: TGCGCCAGCAGCCCTGGACAGGGGTCACCCACGGGGGGGGAGCTGTTTTTT.

This rearrangement joins TRBV30 to TRBJ1-4; 8 bases are shared with TRBD1. This CDR3 region has 15 residues. The ends lost 5 bases at V and 0 bases at J; junction bases unmatched: 5. CDR1 is GTSNPN and CDR2 is SVGIG in the germline V gene (reference sequence). Here the CDR3 DNA reads TGTGCCTGGGACGGGACAGGAACAACTAATGAAAAACTGTTTTTT. It is translated as CAWDGTGTTNEKLFF.

This chain joins TRBV13 and TRBJ1-1; D unclear. Looked up from germline, CDR1 is PRHDT and CDR2 is FYEKMQ (reference sequence). CDR3 length: 14 amino acids. Trimming removed 6 bases at V and 1 base at J, with 12 bases between. The CDR3 DNA sequence: TGTGCCAGCAGACCAGGCGGGCAGAACACTGAAGCTTTCTTT. This encodes CASRPGGQNTEAFF.

This clone occurred once. The V call is TRBV6-1, the J call TRBJ2-1; 11 nucleotides line up with TRBD2. V lost 8 bases to trimming and J lost 9 bases; unmatched junction nucleotides: 9. The CDR3 is 14 amino acids. Per the germline V gene, CDR1 is MNHNS and CDR2 is SASEGT. The CDR3 protein is CASGVAGGPGEQFF. The CDR3 coding sequence is TGTGCCAGCGGTGTAGCGGGGGGGCCGGGTGAGCAGTTCTTC.

The chain recombines TRBV18 with TRBJ2-1; 8 nucleotides line up with TRBD1. J lost 2 bases, V lost 0 bases, and 3 bases had no gene match. CDR3 size: 16 residues. Germline loops: CDR1 KGHSH, CDR2 LQKENI. CDR3 sequence: CASSPPTGVAYNEQFF. CDR3 nucleotides: TGTGCCAGCTCACCACCGACAGGGGTAGCCTACAATGAGCAGTTCTTC.

In its sample, this clone was seen a few times. This sequence joins TRBV7-3 and TRBJ1-6; D is uncertain. The V gene lost 2 bases and the J gene lost 3 bases, with 8 bases spanning the gap. The CDR3 runs to 15 residues. Germline V gene sequence: CDR1 SGHTA, CDR2 FQGTGA. The CDR3 is CASSLSGLYNSPLHF. Here the CDR3 DNA reads TGTGCCAGCAGCTTATCAGGTCTCTATAATTCACCCCTCCACTTT.

The chain joins TRBV2 to TRBJ1-1; possible D gene TRBD1, 5 bases. This CDR3 comprises 12 residues. Trimming shortened V by 8 bases and J by 4 bases, and 11 bases separated the two germline ends. The V gene's germline CDR1 is SNHLY and CDR2 FYNNEI. CDR3 DNA: TGTGCCAGCGAGGCGGGGGGCACTGAAGCTTTCTTT. The encoded protein is CASEAGGTEAFF.

The V call is TRBV7-6, the J call TRBJ1-4; the D is unclear. Deletions cut 6 bases from V and 3 bases from J, with 14 bases between. The CDR3 covers 15 residues. Germline V CDR1 and CDR2: SGHVS, FNYEAQ. The CDR3 DNA reads as TGTGCCAGCAGAGTACGTGAAGCCTCTAATGAAAAACTGTTTTTT. Its protein product is CASRVREASNEKLFF.

This clone was detected once. This chain uses TRBV27 with TRBJ1-6, with 9 bases lining up with TRBD1. The ends lost 11 bases at V and 9 bases at J; junction bases unmatched: 8. The CDR3 consists of 13 residues. CDR1 is MNHEY, CDR2 SMNVEV, per germline (reference sequence). The CDR3, as DNA: TGTGCCGGCGAACAGGGGGCAGGTTCACCCCTCCACTTT. Its translation: CAGEQGAGSPLHF.

The genes are TRBV6-5 and TRBJ1-2, with D possibly TRBD1 on 6 matching bases. Trimming removed 2 bases from V and 5 bases from J, with 18 bases in between. Per the germline V gene, CDR1 is MNHEY and CDR2 is SVGAGI. The length of the CDR3 is 16 residues. In DNA form, the CDR3 reads TGTGCCAGCAGTTACACGGGGTCGACAGGAAGATATGGCTACACCTTC. It is translated as CASSYTGSTGRYGYTF.

J is TRBJ2-3 and V is TRBV5-1, with 12 bases that match TRBD1. Trimming took 4 bases from V and 4 from J; bases not matched to a gene: 4. CDR3 length: 15 amino acids. Germline CDR1 is SGHRS and CDR2 is YFSETQ. CDR3 DNA sequence: TGCGCCAGCAGCCCGGGGACAGGGGGCGCAGATACGCAGTATTTT. This sequence encodes CASSPGTGGADTQYF.

The chain carries TRBV6-2 or TRBV6-3 and TRBJ1-1, with D perhaps matching TRBD1 (5 bases). The CDR3 sequence is 17 residues long. V was shortened by 2 bases and J by 1 base, with 17 bases between the two germline ends. Germline V CDR1 and CDR2: MNHEY, SVGEGT. The CDR3 bases are TGTGCCAGCAGTTACCGGGGGAGCCGCCCCGAGAACACTGAAGCTTTCTTT. Residues: CASSYRGSRPENTEAFF.

The chain links TRBV11-3 to TRBJ2-1, with 8 bases lining up with TRBD1. This CDR3 is built from 16 residues. V was pared by 1 base and J by 9 bases, with 11 bases of the junction left unmatched. Germline CDR1 reads SGHNT; CDR2 reads YENEEA. The CDR3 DNA follows: TGTGCCAGCAGCTTAGTGTTTGGACAGGGCCCGGGTGAGCAGTTCTTC. This codes for CASSLVFGQGPGEQFF.

The sample holds a few counts of this clone. This sequence joins TRBV3-1 (or the pseudogene TRBV3-2) and TRBJ1-4; D is unclear. The V and J ends lost 0 bases and 8 bases respectively, with 10 bases between them. CDR3 length equals 14 residues. Per germline, CDR1 LGHDT and CDR2 YNNKEL (reference sequence). The DNA for the CDR3 is TGTGCCAGCAGCCAAGAGGGAGTGGTAGAAAAACTGTTTTTT. Protein sequence: CASSQEGVVEKLFF.

This chain uses TRBV5-4 with TRBJ2-3; TRBD2 aligns across 13 bases. After removal of 2 bases from V and 1 base from J, the junction contained 7 bases not matched to a gene. The CDR3 is 18 amino acids. Germline-derived CDR1 and CDR2 are SGHNT and YYREEE (reference sequence). CDR3 in amino acids: CASSFTSGGAGGTDTQYF. The DNA for the CDR3 is TGTGCCAGCAGCTTCACTAGCGGGGGGGCTGGCGGCACAGATACGCAGTATTTT. The whole variable domain, filled in from reference TRBV5-4 and TRBJ2-3, reads ETGVTQSPTHLIKTRGQQVTLRCSSQSGHNTVSWYQQALGQGPQFIFQYYREEENGRGNFPPRFSGLQFPNYSSELNVNALELDDSALYLCASSFTSGGAGGTDTQYFGPGTRLTVL.

V and J are TRBV27 and TRBJ2-2; TRBD1 matches at 8 bases. Germline V gene lookup returns CDR1 MNHEY and CDR2 SMNVEV (reference sequence). V lost 5 bases, J lost 4 bases, and 15 bases stayed unmatched. This CDR3 spans 18 amino acids. The CDR3 DNA reads TGTGCCAGCAGTGCCACCTCAGGGGGCAGGGCAGGCACCGGGGAGCTGTTTTTT. Amino acids: CASSATSGGRAGTGELFF.

Here the CDR3 DNA reads TGTGCCAGCAGCCACCCGACAGGGGGCCGTGGCTACACCTTC. This gives the protein CASSHPTGGRGYTF. This chain uses TRBV3-1 (or the pseudogene TRBV3-2) with TRBJ1-2; 10 bases fit TRBD1. The CDR3 sequence is 14 residues long. In germline, CDR1 is LGHDT, CDR2 YNNKEL (reference sequence). V lost 3 bases to trimming and J lost 7 bases; unmatched junction nucleotides: 5.

The chain links TRBV5-4 to TRBJ1-2, with TRBD1 as a possible D gene (5 bases). Germline lookup yields CDR1 SGHNT and CDR2 YYREEE (reference sequence). This CDR3 has 12 amino acids. Trimming pared 4 bases from V and 8 bases from J, leaving 12 bases between. The CDR3 loop is CASSPRDGGYTF. The CDR3 DNA is TGTGCCAGCAGCCCCAGGGATGGCGGCTACACCTTC.

About this clone: Mismatch with germline at one junction end may stem from a read error. The gene calls are TRBV2 and TRBJ1-2; TRBD1 agrees at 8 bases. This CDR3 is 15 amino acids long. From germline, CDR1 is SNHLY and CDR2 FYNNEI. The CDR3 DNA sequence: TGTGCCAGCAGCGAAGACAGGGGTCTGAACTATGGCTACACCTTC. Translating gives CASSEDRGLNYGYTF.

The V call is TRBV5-1, the J call TRBJ2-5; D ambiguous. The CDR3 spans 13 residues. Per the germline V gene, CDR1 is SGHRS and CDR2 is YFSETQ. Deletions cut 0 bases from V and 4 bases from J, with 7 bases between. The CDR3 sequence is CASSLAEVETQYF. CDR3 nucleotides: TGCGCCAGCAGCTTGGCCGAGGTAGAGACCCAGTACTTC.

The chain has TRBV3-1 (or the pseudogene TRBV3-2) and TRBJ1-3; weak D call: TRBD1 (6 bases). The V and J ends lost 4 bases and 0 bases respectively, with 10 bases between them. The CDR3 has 15 amino acids. Germline V lookup: CDR1 LGHDT, CDR2 YNNKEL (reference sequence). The CDR3 DNA follows: TGTGCCAGCAGCCTTGGACAGAGCTCTGGAAACACCATATATTTT. It translates to CASSLGQSSGNTIYF.

This clone was observed a few times. The chain couples TRBV18 to TRBJ2-7; TRBD1 matches at 7 bases. The V and J ends lost 0 bases and 3 bases, in that order; junction bases with no gene match: 5. This CDR3 has 15 amino acids. Germline V CDR1 and CDR2: KGHSH, LQKENI. This CDR3 is CASSPPANRGYEQYF. CDR3 DNA: TGTGCCAGCTCACCACCGGCCAACAGGGGCTACGAGCAGTACTTC.

V gene TRBV3-1 (or the pseudogene TRBV3-2) combines with J gene TRBJ1-5, with a possible D match to TRBD1 (6 bases). The CDR3 spans 12 residues. Trimming pared 3 bases from V and 15 bases from J, leaving 15 bases between. The germline gives CDR1 LGHDT, CDR2 YNNKEL (reference sequence). The CDR3 DNA reads as TGTGCCAGCAGCCAGGATCAGGGGCCCTCGCATTTT. It is translated as CASSQDQGPSHF.

The rearrangement links TRBV4-1 to TRBJ1-5, with TRBD1 matching 8 bases. This CDR3 is built from 16 residues. V trimming: 5 bases; J trimming: 5 bases; junction bases outside the gene matches: 11. Germline CDR1 reads MGHRA; CDR2 reads YSYEKL. CDR3 DNA: TGCGCCAGCAGCTTCCAGACAGGGGCCACCGATCAGCCCCAGCATTTT. Translated: CASSFQTGATDQPQHF.

The rearrangement links TRBV5-4 to TRBJ1-2, with 7 bases aligning to TRBD1. The V segment lost 4 bases and the J segment 8 bases; nucleotides outside the gene matches: 14. Germline V CDR1 and CDR2: SGHNT, YYREEE (reference sequence). The CDR3 sequence is 15 residues long. CDR3: CASSAQTGFSGGYTF. The CDR3 bases are TGTGCCAGCAGCGCCCAGACAGGGTTTTCGGGCGGCTACACCTTC.